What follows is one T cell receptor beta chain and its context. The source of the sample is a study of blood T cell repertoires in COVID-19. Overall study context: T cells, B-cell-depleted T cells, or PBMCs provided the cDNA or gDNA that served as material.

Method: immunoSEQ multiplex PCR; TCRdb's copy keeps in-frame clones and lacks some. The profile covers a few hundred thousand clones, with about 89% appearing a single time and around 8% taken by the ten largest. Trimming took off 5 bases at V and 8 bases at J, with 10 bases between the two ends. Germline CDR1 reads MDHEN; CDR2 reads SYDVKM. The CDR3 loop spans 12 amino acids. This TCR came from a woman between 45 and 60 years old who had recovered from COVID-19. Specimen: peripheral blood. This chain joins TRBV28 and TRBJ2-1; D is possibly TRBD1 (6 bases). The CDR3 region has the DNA TGTGCCAGCAGTCCACAGGGCTATGAGCAGTTCTTC. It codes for CASSPQGYEQFF.